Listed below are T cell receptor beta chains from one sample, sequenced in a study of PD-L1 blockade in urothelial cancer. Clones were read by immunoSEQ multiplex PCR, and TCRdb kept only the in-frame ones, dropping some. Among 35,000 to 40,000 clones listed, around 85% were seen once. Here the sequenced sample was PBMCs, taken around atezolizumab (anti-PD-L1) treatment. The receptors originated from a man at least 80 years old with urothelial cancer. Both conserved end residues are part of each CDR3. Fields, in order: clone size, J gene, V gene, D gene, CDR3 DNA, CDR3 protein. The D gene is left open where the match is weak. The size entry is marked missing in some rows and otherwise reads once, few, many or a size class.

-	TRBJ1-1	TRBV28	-	TGTGCCAGCAGTTTTCGTCGGGAAGGGGGTGGGAACACTGAAGCTTTCTTT	CASSFRREGGGNTEAFF
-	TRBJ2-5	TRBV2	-	TGTGCCAGCAGTGATCCTAGGGGTGGGACCCAGTACTTC	CASSDPRGGTQYF
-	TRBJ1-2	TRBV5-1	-	TGCGCCAGCAGCCCCCGAGGCGATGGCTACACCTTC	CASSPRGDGYTF
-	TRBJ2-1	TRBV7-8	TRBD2	TGTGCCAGCAGCTTCCCCTTCGCGGGAGGTTACAATGAGCAGTTCTTC	CASSFPFAGGYNEQFF
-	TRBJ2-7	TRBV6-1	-	TGTGCCAGCAGTGAGTATCGAGTTTTCTACGAGCAGTACTTC	CASSEYRVFYEQYF
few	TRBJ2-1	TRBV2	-	TGTGCCAGCAAGAAGCGCGTCTACAATGAGCAGTTCTTC	CASKKRVYNEQFF
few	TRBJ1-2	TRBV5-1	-	TGCGCCAGCAGCCCGGCCGGGACAACCTATGGCTACACCTTC	CASSPAGTTYGYTF
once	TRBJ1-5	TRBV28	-	TGTGCCAGCAGTCCCTCCCCTGGTCTGGGGGCGGTTGATCAGCCCCAGCATTTT	CASSPSPGLGAVDQPQHF
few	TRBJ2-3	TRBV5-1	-	TGCGCCAGCAGCTTGTACCGGGAGACAGATACGCAGTATTTT	CASSLYRETDTQYF
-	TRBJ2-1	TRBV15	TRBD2	TGTGCCACCAGCTGGGGACTAGCGAGCTACAATGAGCAGTTCTTC	CATSWGLASYNEQFF
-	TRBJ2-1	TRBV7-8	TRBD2	TGTGCCAGCAGCTTAGGTGGTAGCGGGAGCTGGAGTGAGCAGTTCTTC	CASSLGGSGSWSEQFF
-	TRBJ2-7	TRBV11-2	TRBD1	TGTGCCAGCAGCTTAGACCTGGGACAGGGTTACTACGAGCAGTACTTC	CASSLDLGQGYYEQYF
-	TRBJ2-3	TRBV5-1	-	TGCGCCAGCAGCTTGTTGTGGGGGGAGGCAGCAGATACGCAGTATTTT	CASSLLWGEAADTQYF
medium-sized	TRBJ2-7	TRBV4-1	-	TGCGCCAGCAGCCCGTCCAGGGTTTCCTCCTACGAGCAGTACTTC	CASSPSRVSSYEQYF
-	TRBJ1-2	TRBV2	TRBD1	TGTGCCAGCAGTGTTTCCTGGACAGGGGGCTACACCTTC	CASSVSWTGGYTF
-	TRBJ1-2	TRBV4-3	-	TGCGCCAGCAGCCAAGATAGCCGATTCTATGGCTACACCTTC	CASSQDSRFYGYTF
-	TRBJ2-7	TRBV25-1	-	TGTGCCAGCAGTGAATCGGGGGGCCACGAGCAGTACTTC	CASSESGGHEQYF
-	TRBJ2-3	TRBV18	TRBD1	TGTGCCAGCTCACCCCCGGACAGGGCCGCAGATACGCAGTATTTT	CASSPPDRAADTQYF
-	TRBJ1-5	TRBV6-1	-	TGTGCCAGCAGAAACGCTAGAAAGCCCCAGCATTTT	CASRNARKPQHF
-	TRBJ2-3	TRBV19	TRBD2	TGTGCCAGTAGTATAGAAGGACTAGCGGTTTCAGATACGCAGTATTTT	CASSIEGLAVSDTQYF
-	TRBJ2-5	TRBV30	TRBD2	TGTGCCTGGAGTCTAGCGGGAGGGCGAGAGACCCAGTACTTC	CAWSLAGGRETQYF
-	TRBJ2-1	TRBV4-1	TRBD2	TGCGCCAGCAGCCAAGATGGGAGGGCCCCTATTGAGTTCTTC	CASSQDGRAPIEFF
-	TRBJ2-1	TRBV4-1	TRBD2	TGCGCCAGCAGCCAGGACCGCACTAGCGGGAGTTACAATGAGCAGTTCTTC	CASSQDRTSGSYNEQFF
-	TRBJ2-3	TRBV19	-	TGTGCCAGTAGTATGGATCTAGCAACCCACTCTTTT	CASSMDLATHSF
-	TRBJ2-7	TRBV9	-	TGTGCCAGCAGCGCTCGGGGGGACATCCCTGAAGAGCAGTACTTC	CASSARGDIPEEQYF
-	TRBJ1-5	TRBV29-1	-	TGCAGCGTTGTGTTCACAGCTAGCAATCAGCCCCAGCATTTT	CSVVFTASNQPQHF
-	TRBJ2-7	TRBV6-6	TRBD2	TGTGCCAGCAGTACGGGACTAGAAATCTACGAGCAGTACTTC	CASSTGLEIYEQYF
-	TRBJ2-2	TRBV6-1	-	TGTGCCAGCAGTGAAGGCGGGAATCCTGGTGGGGAGCTGTTTTTT	CASSEGGNPGGELFF
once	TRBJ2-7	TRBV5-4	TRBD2	TGTGCCAGCAGACACATCAAAGGGAGCGGGAGGGCCGAGGGGGAGCAGTACTTC	CASRHIKGSGRAEGEQYF
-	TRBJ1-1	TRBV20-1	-	TGCAGTGCTGACAGGAACACTGAAGCTTTCTTT	CSADRNTEAFF
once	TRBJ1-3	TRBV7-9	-	TGTGCCAGCAGCTTAGCGGGCCAGTTAAACACCATATATTTT	CASSLAGQLNTIYF
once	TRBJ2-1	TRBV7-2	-	TGTGCCAGCAGCTTATCAACTGATGAGCAGTTCTTC	CASSLSTDEQFF
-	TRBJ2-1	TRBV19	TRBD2	TGTGCCAGTACCGAAAGCGGGGTTAATACCTACAATGAGCAGTTCTTC	CASTESGVNTYNEQFF
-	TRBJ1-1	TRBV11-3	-	TGTGCCAGCAGCCGGTGGCGGGACACTGAAGCTTTCTTT	CASSRWRDTEAFF
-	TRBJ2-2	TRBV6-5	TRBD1	TGTGCCAGCAGTTTGACAGGGGGCTTATCCGGGGAGCTGTTTTTT	CASSLTGGLSGELFF
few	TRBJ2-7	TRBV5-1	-	TGCGCCAGCAGCTTGGACGGCGGGTTGGGCCGCGAGCAGTACTTC	CASSLDGGLGREQYF
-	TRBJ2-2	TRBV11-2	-	TGTGCCAGCAGCCAGGGGGGACTAGTGGCTGGCGGGGAGCTGTTTTTT	CASSQGGLVAGGELFF
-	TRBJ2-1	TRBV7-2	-	TGTGCCAGCAGCTTAGCGCAGGGGGGTTCCTACAATGAGCAGTTCTTC	CASSLAQGGSYNEQFF
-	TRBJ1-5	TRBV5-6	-	TGTGCCAGCAGCTTAGGACAGCGAGATCAGCCCCAGCATTTT	CASSLGQRDQPQHF
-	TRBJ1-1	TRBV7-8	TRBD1	TGTGCCAGCAGCTTAGACAGGGGAAAAGTTGAAGCTTTCTTT	CASSLDRGKVEAFF
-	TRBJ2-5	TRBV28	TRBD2	TGTGCCAGCAGTTCCCCCAGCGGGGGGCAAAAGACCCAGTACTTC	CASSSPSGGQKTQYF
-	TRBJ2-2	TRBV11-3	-	TGTGCCAGCAGCTTAGATTCTAGCTTCGTCGGGGAGCTGTTTTTT	CASSLDSSFVGELFF
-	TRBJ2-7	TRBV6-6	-	TGTGCCAGCAGTTACGGGCCTAATAAGGAACCCTACGAGCAGTACTTC	CASSYGPNKEPYEQYF
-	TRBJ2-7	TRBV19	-	TGTGCCAGTAGTATTGGCAGGGGCTACGAGCAGTACTTC	CASSIGRGYEQYF
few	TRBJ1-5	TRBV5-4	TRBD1	TGTGCCAGCAGCTCCGACAGGGTGGGGCCCCAGCATTTT	CASSSDRVGPQHF
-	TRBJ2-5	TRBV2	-	TGTGCCGGAGGCGGCACGGAGACCCAGTACTTC	CAGGGTETQYF
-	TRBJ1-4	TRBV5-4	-	TGTGCCACCATGGTCCGGGGGGCGGCTAATGAAAAACTGTTTTTT	CATMVRGAANEKLFF
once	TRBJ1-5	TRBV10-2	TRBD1	TGCGCCAGCAGTGATTCAGGGGGAAGGCAGCCCCAGCATTTT	CASSDSGGRQPQHF
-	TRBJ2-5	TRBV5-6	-	TGTGCCAGCAGCTTCTACCTAACAGGGTACCTTGACGAGACCCAGTACTTC	CASSFYLTGYLDETQYF
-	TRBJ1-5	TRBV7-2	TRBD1	TGTGCCAGCAGCCCCCGACAGGGGAGCAATCAGCCCCAGCATTTT	CASSPRQGSNQPQHF
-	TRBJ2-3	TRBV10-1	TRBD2	TGCGCCAGCAGTGAGAGCGGGAGGGACACAGATACGCAGTATTTT	CASSESGRDTDTQYF
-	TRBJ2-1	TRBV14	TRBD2	TGTGCCAGCAGCCTTAGCGGGAGCTCGAATGAGCAGTTCTTC	CASSLSGSSNEQFF
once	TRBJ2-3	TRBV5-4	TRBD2	TGTGCCAGCAGCTTGGCCGGGAGGGCCTCAGATACGCAGTATTTT	CASSLAGRASDTQYF
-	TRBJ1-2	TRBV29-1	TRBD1	TGCAGCGTTGATACGGGCCGAGGCTCTTACAGGGGGAGCTATGGCTACACCTTC	CSVDTGRGSYRGSYGYTF
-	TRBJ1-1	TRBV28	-	TGTGCCAGCAGTTTTGAGGTTCTCAACACTGAAGCTTTCTTT	CASSFEVLNTEAFF
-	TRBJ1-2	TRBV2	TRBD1	TGTGCCAGCAGTGAACAGGGGGCGGACTATGGCTACACCTTC	CASSEQGADYGYTF
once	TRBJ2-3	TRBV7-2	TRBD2	TGTGCCAGCAGCCAGGGGTCTAGCGGGAGGGGTCAAGATACGCAGTATTTT	CASSQGSSGRGQDTQYF
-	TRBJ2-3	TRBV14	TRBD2	TGTGCCAGCAGCCTTAAGCGGGGGAACACAGATACGCAGTATTTT	CASSLKRGNTDTQYF